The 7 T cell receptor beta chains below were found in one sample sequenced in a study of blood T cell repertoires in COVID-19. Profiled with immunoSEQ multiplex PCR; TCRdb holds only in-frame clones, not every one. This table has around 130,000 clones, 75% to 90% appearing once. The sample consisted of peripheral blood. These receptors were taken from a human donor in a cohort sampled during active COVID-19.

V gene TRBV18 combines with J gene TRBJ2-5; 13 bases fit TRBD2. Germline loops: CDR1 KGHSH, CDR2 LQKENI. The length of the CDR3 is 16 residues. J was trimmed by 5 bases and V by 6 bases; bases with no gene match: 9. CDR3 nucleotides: TGTGCCAGCTCGGAGACTAGCGGGGGGTCTATGGAGACCCAGTACTTC. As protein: CASSETSGGSMETQYF.

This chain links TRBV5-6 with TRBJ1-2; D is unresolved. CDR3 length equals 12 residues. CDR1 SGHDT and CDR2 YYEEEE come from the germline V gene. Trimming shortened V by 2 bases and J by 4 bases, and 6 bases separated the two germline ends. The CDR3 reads CASSFSGYGYTF. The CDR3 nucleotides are TGTGCCAGCAGCTTTTCGGGCTATGGCTACACCTTC.

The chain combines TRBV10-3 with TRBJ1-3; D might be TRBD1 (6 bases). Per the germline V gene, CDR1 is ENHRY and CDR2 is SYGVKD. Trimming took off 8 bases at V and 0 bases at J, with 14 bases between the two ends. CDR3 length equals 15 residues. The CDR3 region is CAIRRTAVSGNTIYF. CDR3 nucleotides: TGTGCCATCCGAAGGACAGCCGTCTCTGGAAACACCATATATTTT.

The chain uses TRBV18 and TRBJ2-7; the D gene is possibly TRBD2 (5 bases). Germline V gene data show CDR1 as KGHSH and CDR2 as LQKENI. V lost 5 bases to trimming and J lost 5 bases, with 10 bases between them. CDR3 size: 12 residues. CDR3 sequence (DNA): TGTGCCAGCTCATTCTCCGGGGACGAGCAGTACTTC. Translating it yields CASSFSGDEQYF.

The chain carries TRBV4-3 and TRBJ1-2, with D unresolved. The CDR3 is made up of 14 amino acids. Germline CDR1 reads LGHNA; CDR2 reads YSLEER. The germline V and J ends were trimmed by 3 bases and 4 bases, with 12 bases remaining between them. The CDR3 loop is CASSQAGKPYGYTF. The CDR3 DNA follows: TGCGCCAGCAGCCAGGCAGGAAAGCCCTATGGCTACACCTTC.

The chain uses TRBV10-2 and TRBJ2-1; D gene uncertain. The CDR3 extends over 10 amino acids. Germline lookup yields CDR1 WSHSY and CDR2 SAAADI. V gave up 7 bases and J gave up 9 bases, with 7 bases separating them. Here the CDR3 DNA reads TGCGCCAGCATGTCTTTTGAGCAGTTCTTC. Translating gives CASMSFEQFF.

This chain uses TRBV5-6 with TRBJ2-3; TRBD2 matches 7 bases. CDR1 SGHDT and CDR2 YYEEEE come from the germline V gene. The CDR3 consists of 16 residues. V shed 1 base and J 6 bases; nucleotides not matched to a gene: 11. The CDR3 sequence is CASSLFPPKLADTQYF. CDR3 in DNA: TGTGCCAGCAGCTTGTTCCCACCCAAACTAGCGGATACGCAGTATTTT.